The 11 T cell receptor beta chains in this list originate from one sample, sequenced in a study of control samples from healthy donors and cancer patients. Clones were read by immunoSEQ multiplex PCR, and TCRdb kept only the in-frame ones, dropping some. The table records 150,000 or so clones, about 94% of them present only once. The specimen sequenced was blood. All receptors derive from a middle-aged woman in good health.

The chain combines TRBV18 with TRBJ1-2, with a weak D call TRBD1 (5 bases). The CDR3 runs 13 residues. Trimming removed 2 bases from V and 4 bases from J, with 8 bases in between. Germline CDR1 is KGHSH and CDR2 is LQKENI. In DNA, the CDR3 is TGTGCCAGCTCACCAGACAGAAGCTATGGCTACACCTTC. Protein product: CASSPDRSYGYTF.

The gene calls are TRBV9 and TRBJ1-1, with TRBD1 matching 8 bases. This CDR3 region has 14 residues. V dropped 1 base and J dropped 4; count of bases not matched to a gene: 3. Germline V gene lookup returns CDR1 SGDLS and CDR2 YYNGEE. CDR3 nucleotide sequence: TGTGCCAGCAGCGTACAAACAGGGGGCACTGAAGCTTTCTTT. Residues: CASSVQTGGTEAFF.

The chain recombines TRBV25-1 with TRBJ2-2; no clear D gene. This CDR3 contains 14 residues. The V gene lost 1 base and the J gene lost 1 base, with 4 bases spanning the gap. Germline lookup yields CDR1 MGHDK and CDR2 SYGVNS. DNA of the CDR3: TGTGCCAGCAGTGAATTCGGGAACACCGGGGAGCTGTTTTTT. Encoded protein: CASSEFGNTGELFF.

This chain links TRBV19 with TRBJ1-1, with 7 bases aligning to TRBD1. CDR1 and CDR2 (germline): LNHDA, SQIVND (reference sequence). With V trimmed by 8 bases and J by 3 bases, 9 bases remained unmatched. The CDR3 runs to 14 residues. The CDR3 sequence is CASLPTGYDTEAFF. In nucleotides, the CDR3 is TGTGCCAGTCTCCCGACAGGGTACGACACTGAAGCTTTCTTT.

The chain carries TRBV10-3 and TRBJ1-5; D not certain. The CDR3 runs to 13 residues. V was cut by 6 bases and J by 5 bases, with 11 bases left in between. Germline CDR1 reads ENHRY; CDR2 reads SYGVKD. Here the CDR3 DNA reads TGTGCCATCAGAAGATACAGCGATCAGCCCCAGCATTTT. Its protein is CAIRRYSDQPQHF.

The chain links TRBV7-2 to TRBJ1-1; 7 bases are a match to TRBD1. The germline V gene encodes CDR1 SGHTA and CDR2 FQGNSA. Unmatched junction bases numbered 7, after V lost 5 bases and J lost 4 bases. The CDR3 consists of 14 residues. CDR3 amino acids: CASSVTGTVTEAFF. The CDR3 DNA sequence: TGTGCCAGCAGCGTCACCGGGACAGTCACTGAAGCTTTCTTT.

The table lists this clone with a count of one. The rearrangement uses TRBV19 and TRBJ2-2, with TRBD2 matching 7 bases. Germline CDR1 LNHDA, CDR2 SQIVND (reference sequence). This CDR3 has 15 amino acids. V was pared by 5 bases and J by 4 bases, with 7 bases of the junction left unmatched. DNA of the CDR3: TGTGCCAGTAGTGGAAAGGGACTACCCACCGGGGAGCTGTTTTTT. It specifies CASSGKGLPTGELFF.

This chain connects TRBV4-3 to TRBJ2-1, with 8 bases that match TRBD2. Trimming at V came to 2 bases and at J to 12 bases, leaving 12 bases not matched to a gene. The V gene's germline CDR1 is LGHNA and CDR2 YSLEER. CDR3 length: 15 residues. The CDR3 loop reads CASSQPGSGVHRQFF. The CDR3 nucleotides are TGCGCCAGCAGCCAACCGGGTAGCGGGGTCCACCGGCAGTTCTTC.

The V and J genes are TRBV12-3 or TRBV12-4 and TRBJ2-5, with unresolved D. CDR3 length: 13 amino acids. V was cut by 5 bases and J by 3 bases, with 10 bases left in between. The CDR3 region is CASSPGREETQYF. The CDR3 DNA reads TGTGCCAGCAGTCCCGGCCGAGAAGAGACCCAGTACTTC.

The chain has TRBV6-5 and TRBJ1-1; a weak D match, TRBD1 (6 bases). The CDR3 length is 15 residues. Germline CDR1 reads MNHEY; CDR2 reads SVGAGI. Trimming shortened V by 6 bases and J by 4 bases, and 18 bases separated the two germline ends. In nucleotides, the CDR3 is TGTGCCAGCAGCTTGAATGCGGGGGCGGGCACTGAAGCTTTCTTT. This translates into CASSLNAGAGTEAFF.

The rearrangement links TRBV12-3 or TRBV12-4 to TRBJ1-2; 7 nucleotides align to TRBD1. The CDR3 totals 13 residues. V was pared by 3 bases and J by 3 bases, with 1 base of the junction left unmatched. The CDR3 DNA reads as TGTGCCAGCAGTTTTACAGGGGACTATGGCTACACCTTC. Its protein product is CASSFTGDYGYTF.